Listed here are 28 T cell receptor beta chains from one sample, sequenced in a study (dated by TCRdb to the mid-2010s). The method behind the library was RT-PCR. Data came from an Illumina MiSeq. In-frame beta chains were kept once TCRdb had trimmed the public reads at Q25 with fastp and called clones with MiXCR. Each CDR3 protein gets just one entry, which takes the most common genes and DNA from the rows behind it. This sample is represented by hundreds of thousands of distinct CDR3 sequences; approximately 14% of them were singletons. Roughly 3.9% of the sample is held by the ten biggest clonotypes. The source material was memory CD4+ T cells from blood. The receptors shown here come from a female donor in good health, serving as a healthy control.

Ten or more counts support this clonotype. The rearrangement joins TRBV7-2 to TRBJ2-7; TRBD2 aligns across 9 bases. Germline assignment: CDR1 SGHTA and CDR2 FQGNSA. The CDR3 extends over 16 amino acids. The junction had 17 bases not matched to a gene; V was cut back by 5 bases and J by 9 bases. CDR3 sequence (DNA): TGTGCCAGCAGCCAACGTATAGCGGGAGACGGGTCTGTGCAGTACTTC. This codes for CASSQRIAGDGSVQYF. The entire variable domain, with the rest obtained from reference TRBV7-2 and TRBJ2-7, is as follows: GAGVSQSPSNKVTEKGKDVELRCDPISGHTALYWYRQSLGQGLEFLIYFQGNSAPDKSGLPSDRFSAERTGGSVSTLTIQRTQQEDSAVYLCASSQRIAGDGSVQYFGPGTRLTVT.

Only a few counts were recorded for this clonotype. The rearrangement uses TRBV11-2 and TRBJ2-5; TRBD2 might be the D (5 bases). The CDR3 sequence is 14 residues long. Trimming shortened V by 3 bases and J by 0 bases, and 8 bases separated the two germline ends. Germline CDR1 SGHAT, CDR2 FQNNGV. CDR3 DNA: TGTGCCAGCAGCTTCACTAGAGACCAAGAGACCCAGTACTTC. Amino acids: CASSFTRDQETQYF.

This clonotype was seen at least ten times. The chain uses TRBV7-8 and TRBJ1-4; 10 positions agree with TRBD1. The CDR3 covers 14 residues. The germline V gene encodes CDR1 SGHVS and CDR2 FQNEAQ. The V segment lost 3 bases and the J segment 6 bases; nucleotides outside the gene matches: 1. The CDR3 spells CASSFGTGDEKLFF. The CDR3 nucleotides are TGTGCCAGCAGCTTCGGGACAGGGGATGAAAAACTGTTTTTT. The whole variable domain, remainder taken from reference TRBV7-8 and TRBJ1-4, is GAGVSQSPRYKVAKRGQDVALRCDPISGHVSLFWYQQALGQGPEFLTYFQNEAQLDKSGLPSDRFFAERPEGSVSTLKIQRTQQEDSAVYLCASSFGTGDEKLFFGSGTQLSVL.

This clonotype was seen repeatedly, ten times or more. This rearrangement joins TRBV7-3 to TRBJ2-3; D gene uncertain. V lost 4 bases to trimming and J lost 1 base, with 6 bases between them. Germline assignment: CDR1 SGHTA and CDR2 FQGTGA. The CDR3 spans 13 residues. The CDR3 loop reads CASSSGGTDTQYF. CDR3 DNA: TGTGCCAGCAGCTCCGGTGGCACAGATACGCAGTATTTT.

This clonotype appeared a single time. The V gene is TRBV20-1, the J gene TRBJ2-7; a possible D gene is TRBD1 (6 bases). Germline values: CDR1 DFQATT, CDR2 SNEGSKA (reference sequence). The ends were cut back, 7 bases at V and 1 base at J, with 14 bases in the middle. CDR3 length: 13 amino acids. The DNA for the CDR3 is TGCAGTGTTGTTGAGGGGGTATCCTACGAGCAGTACTTC. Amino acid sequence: CSVVEGVSYEQYF.

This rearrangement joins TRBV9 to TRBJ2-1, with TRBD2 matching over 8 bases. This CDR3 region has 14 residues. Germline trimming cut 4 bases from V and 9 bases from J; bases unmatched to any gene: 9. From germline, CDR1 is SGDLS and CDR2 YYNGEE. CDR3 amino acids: CASSPGRTSTEQFF. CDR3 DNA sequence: TGTGCCAGCAGCCCCGGTAGGACTAGCACTGAGCAGTTCTTC.

The CDR3: CASSLSQGRNEQFF. The CDR3 DNA is TGTGCCAGCAGCTTATCGCAGGGTAGAAATGAGCAGTTCTTC. V usage is TRBV11-1 and J usage is TRBJ2-1, with TRBD1 as a possible D gene (5 bases). Looked up from germline, CDR1 is SGHAT and CDR2 is FQDESV (reference sequence). The V end lost 2 bases, the J end lost 7 bases, and 12 bases lay between the germline ends. The CDR3 has 14 amino acids. The variable domain in full, with the rest retrieved from reference TRBV11-1 and TRBJ2-1, is EAEVAQSPRYKITEKSQAVAFWCDPISGHATLYWYRQILGQGPELLVQFQDESVVDDSQLPKDRFSAERLKGVDSTLKIQPAELGDSAMYLCASSLSQGRNEQFFGPGTRLTVL.

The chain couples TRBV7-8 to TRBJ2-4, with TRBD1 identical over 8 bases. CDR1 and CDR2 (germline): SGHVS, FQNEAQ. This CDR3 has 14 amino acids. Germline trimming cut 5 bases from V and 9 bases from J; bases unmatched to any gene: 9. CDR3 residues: CASSGTGTGRIQYF. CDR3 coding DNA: TGTGCCAGCAGCGGGACCGGGACAGGTCGCATTCAGTACTTC.

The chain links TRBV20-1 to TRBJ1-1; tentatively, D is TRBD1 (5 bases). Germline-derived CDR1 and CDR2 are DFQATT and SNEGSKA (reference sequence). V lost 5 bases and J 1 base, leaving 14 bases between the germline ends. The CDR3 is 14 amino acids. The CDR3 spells CSAGRGTGNTEAFF. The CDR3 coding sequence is TGCAGTGCTGGGCGCGGGACTGGGAACACTGAAGCTTTCTTT.

CDR3 sequence reads: CASSWGLANSEYF. The CDR3 DNA sequence: TGTGCCAGCAGCTGGGGACTAGCGAATAGCGAGTACTTC. The genes are TRBV6-2 or TRBV6-3 and TRBJ2-7; the match to TRBD2 covers 10 bases. CDR1 and CDR2 (germline): MNHEY, SVGEGT. This CDR3 comprises 13 residues. Trimming cost V 6 bases and J 11 bases; bases outside gene matches: 10.

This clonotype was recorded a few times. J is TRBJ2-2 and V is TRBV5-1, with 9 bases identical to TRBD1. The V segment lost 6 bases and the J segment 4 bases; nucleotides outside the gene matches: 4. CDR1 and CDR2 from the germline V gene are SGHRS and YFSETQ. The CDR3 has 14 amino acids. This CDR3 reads CASKQGASTGELFF. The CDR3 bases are TGCGCCAGCAAACAGGGGGCTAGCACCGGGGAGCTGTTTTTT.

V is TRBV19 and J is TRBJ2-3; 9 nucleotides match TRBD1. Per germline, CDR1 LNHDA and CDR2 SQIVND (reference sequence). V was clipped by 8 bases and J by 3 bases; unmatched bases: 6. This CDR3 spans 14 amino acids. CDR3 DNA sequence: TGTGCCAGTTACCGGGACAGGGCAACAGATACGCAGTATTTT. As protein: CASYRDRATDTQYF.

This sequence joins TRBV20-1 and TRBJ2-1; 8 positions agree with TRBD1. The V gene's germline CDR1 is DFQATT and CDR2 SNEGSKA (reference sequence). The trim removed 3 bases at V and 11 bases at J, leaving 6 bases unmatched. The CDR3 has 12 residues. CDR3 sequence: CSASDRGLKQFF. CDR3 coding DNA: TGCAGTGCTAGTGACAGGGGTCTTAAGCAGTTCTTC.

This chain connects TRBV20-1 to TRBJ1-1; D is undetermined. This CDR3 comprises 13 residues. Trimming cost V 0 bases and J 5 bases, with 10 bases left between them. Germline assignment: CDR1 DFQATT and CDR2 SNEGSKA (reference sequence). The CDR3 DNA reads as TGCAGTGCTAGAGATTCGCTACAGACTGAAGCTTTCTTT. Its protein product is CSARDSLQTEAFF.

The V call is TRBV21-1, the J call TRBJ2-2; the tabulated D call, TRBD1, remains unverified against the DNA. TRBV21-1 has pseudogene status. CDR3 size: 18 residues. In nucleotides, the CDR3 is TGTGCCAGCAGCTCCCCTGAAAGGCGGATCGCGAACACCGGGGAGCTGTTTTTT. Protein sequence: CASSSPERRIANTGELFF.

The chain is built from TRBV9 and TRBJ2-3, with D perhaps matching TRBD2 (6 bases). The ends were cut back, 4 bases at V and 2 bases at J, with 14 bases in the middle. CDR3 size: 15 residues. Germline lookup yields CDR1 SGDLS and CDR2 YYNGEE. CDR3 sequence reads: CASSPGGSITDTQYF. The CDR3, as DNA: TGTGCCAGCAGCCCTGGAGGGTCAATCACAGATACGCAGTATTTT.

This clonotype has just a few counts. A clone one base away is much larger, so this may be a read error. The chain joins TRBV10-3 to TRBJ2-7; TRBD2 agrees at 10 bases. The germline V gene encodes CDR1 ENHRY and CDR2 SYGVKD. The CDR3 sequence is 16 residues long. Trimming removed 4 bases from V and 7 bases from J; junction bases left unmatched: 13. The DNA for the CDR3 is TGTGCCATCAGTGGGAGGACTAGCGGATCCTACAATGAGCAGTACTTC. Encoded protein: CAISGRTSGSYNEQYF.

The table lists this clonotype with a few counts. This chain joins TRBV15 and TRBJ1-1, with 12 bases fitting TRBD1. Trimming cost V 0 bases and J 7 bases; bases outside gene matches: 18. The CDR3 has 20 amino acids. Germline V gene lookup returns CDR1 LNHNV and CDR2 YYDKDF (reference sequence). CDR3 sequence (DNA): TGTGCCACCAGCAGAGATTTGATCATAATTGGGACAGGGGGCCAAGGTGAAGCTTTCTTT. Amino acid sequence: CATSRDLIIIGTGGQGEAFF.

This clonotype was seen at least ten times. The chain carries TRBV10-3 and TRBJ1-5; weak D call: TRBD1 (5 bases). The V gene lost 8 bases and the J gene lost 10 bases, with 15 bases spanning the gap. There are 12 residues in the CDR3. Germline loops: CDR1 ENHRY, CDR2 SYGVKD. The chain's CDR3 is CAIAPGPGPQHF. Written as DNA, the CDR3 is TGTGCCATCGCACCAGGGCCCGGCCCCCAGCATTTT.

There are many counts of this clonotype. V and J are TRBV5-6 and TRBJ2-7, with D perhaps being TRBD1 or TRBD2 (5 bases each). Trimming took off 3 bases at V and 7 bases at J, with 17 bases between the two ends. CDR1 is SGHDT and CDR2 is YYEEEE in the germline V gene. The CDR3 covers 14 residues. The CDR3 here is CASSWGRPTGEQYF. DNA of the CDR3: TGTGCCAGCAGCTGGGGACGCCCTACGGGGGAGCAGTACTTC.

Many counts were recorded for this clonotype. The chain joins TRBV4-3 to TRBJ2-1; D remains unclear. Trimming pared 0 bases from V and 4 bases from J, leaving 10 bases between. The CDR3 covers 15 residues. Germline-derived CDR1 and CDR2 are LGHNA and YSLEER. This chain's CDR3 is CASSQELGPYNEQFF. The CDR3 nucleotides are TGCGCCAGCAGCCAAGAATTAGGGCCGTACAATGAGCAGTTCTTC.

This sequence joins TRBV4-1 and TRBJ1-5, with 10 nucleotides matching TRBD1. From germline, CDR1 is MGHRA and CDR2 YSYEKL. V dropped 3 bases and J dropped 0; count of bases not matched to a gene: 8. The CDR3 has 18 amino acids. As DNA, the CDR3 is TGCGCCAGCAGCCATCCCGGGACAGGGGAATATAGCAATCAGCCCCAGCATTTT. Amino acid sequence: CASSHPGTGEYSNQPQHF.

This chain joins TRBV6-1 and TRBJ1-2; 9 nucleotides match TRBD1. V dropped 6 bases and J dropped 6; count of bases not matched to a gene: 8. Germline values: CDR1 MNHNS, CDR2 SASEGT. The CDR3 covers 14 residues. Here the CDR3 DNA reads TGTGCCAGCAGGGAATCCACAGGGGGCCATGGCTACACCTTC. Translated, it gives CASRESTGGHGYTF.

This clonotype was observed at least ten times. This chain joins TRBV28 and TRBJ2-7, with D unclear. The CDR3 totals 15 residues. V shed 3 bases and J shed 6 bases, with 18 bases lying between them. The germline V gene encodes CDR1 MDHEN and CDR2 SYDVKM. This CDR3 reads CASSLPSRFVAEQYF. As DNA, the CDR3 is TGTGCCAGCAGTTTGCCCTCTCGGTTCGTGGCCGAGCAGTACTTC.

The CDR3 DNA is TGTGCCAGCACCCCGGGGACTGGGGCCAACGTCCTGACTTTC. Amino acid sequence: CASTPGTGANVLTF. The chain carries TRBV28 and TRBJ2-6; TRBD2 is a possible D gene (5 bases). V gave up 7 bases and J gave up 2 bases, with 9 bases separating them. CDR3 length equals 14 residues. The germline V gene has CDR1 MDHEN and CDR2 SYDVKM.

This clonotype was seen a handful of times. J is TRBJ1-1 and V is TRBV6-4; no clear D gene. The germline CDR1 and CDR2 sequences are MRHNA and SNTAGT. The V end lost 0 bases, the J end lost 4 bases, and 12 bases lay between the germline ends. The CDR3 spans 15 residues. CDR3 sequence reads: CASSDSGRPGTEAFF. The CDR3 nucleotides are TGTGCCAGCAGTGACTCTGGCCGCCCAGGCACTGAAGCTTTCTTT.

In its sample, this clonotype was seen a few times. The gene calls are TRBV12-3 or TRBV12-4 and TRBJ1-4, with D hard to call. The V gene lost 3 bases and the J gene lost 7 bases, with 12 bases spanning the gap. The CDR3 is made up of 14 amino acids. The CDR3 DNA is TGTGCCAGCAGTTTGAGGTCAAAGGGTGAAAAACTGTTTTTT. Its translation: CASSLRSKGEKLFF.

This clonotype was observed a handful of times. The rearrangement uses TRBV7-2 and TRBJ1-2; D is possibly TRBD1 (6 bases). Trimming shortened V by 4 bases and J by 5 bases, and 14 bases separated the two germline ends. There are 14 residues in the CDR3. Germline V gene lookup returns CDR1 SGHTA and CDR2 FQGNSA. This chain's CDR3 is CASSYGGGSYGYTF. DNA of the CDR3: TGTGCCAGCAGCTACGGAGGGGGGAGTTATGGCTACACCTTC.